This is a list of T cell receptor beta chains from one sample in a study of quantifying T cell responses using KT2 cells. Using its own MiXCR run on the UMI-ligation and nested PCR reads, TCRdb lists one record per CDR3 protein. The sample gives 50,000 to 70,000 distinct CDR3 sequences, over 9% of which show up once; roughly 9.9% is in the top ten. Sequencing used PBMCs spiked with cells of the T cell clone KT2. Source of these receptors: a human donor. Both conserved end residues are part of each CDR3. D genes are given only for firm matches. Size is omitted from some rows. Given values are once, few, many or a class for expanded clones.

-	TRBV12-3/TRBV12-4	TRBJ1-3	few	CASSYPEGTIYF	TGTGCCAGCAGTTACCCCGAGGGCACCATATATTTT
-	TRBV6-2/TRBV6-3	TRBJ2-1	-	CASRDTGGAYEQFF	TGTGCCAGCAGAGACACAGGGGGGGCATATGAGCAGTTCTTC
-	TRBV6-6	TRBJ1-1	few	CASSYGTSDGEAFF	TGTGCCAGCAGTTACGGAACTTCGGACGGTGAAGCTTTCTTT
-	TRBV29-1	TRBJ2-3	few	CSVVGGRTDTQYF	TGCAGCGTTGTGGGGGGCCGCACAGATACGCAGTATTTT
-	TRBV10-3	TRBJ2-1	few	CAISEEIGANSHYNEQFF	TGTGCCATCAGTGAGGAGATCGGAGCGAACTCCCACTACAATGAGCAGTTCTTC
-	TRBV29-1	TRBJ2-4	few	CSVEGPGYIQYF	TGCAGCGTTGAGGGTCCAGGTTACATTCAGTACTTC
-	TRBV29-1	TRBJ2-2	many	CSVGRQGGMTGELFF	TGCAGCGTTGGGAGACAGGGCGGGATGACCGGGGAGCTGTTTTTT
-	TRBV19	TRBJ1-1	-	CASSIGIGEAFF	TGTGCCAGTAGTATAGGGATAGGGGAAGCTTTCTTT
-	TRBV6-4	TRBJ2-2	medium-sized	CASSGTNTGELFF	TGTGCCAGCAGTGGGACAAACACCGGGGAGCTGTTTTTT
-	TRBV27	TRBJ1-1	few	CASSLGGRQTNTEAFF	TGTGCCAGCAGTCTGGGGGGTCGACAGACGAACACTGAAGCTTTCTTT
TRBD2	TRBV10-3	TRBJ2-1	-	CAISPNPATAGVYNEQFF	TGTGCCATCAGCCCCAACCCGGCGACAGCGGGAGTATACAATGAGCAGTTCTTC
TRBD2	TRBV20-1	TRBJ2-7	many	CSARDEERGTVSEQYF	TGCAGTGCTAGAGATGAAGAGCGGGGGACCGTTTCCGAGCAGTACTTC
TRBD2	TRBV7-9	TRBJ2-5	-	CASSAPGLAGQETQYF	TGTGCCAGCAGCGCTCCGGGACTAGCGGGACAAGAGACCCAGTACTTC
-	TRBV19	TRBJ1-1	-	CASRVGVPGTEAFF	TGTGCCAGTAGGGTGGGGGTTCCGGGCACTGAAGCTTTCTTT
-	TRBV4-1	TRBJ1-4	few	CASSLYSINEKLFF	TGCGCCAGCAGCCTTTACAGCATTAATGAAAAACTGTTTTTT
TRBD1	TRBV27	TRBJ2-7	-	CASSNNRGHEQYF	TGTGCCAGCAGTAATAACAGGGGCCACGAGCAGTACTTC
-	TRBV30	TRBJ1-4	many	CACVRVFGEKLFF	TGTGCCTGCGTACGGGTATTTGGGGAAAAACTGTTTTTT
-	TRBV12-3/TRBV12-4	TRBJ2-7	-	CASSFRGTKYEQYF	TGTGCCAGCAGTTTTCGTGGGACAAAGTACGAGCAGTACTTC
TRBD2	TRBV19	TRBJ2-1	-	CATQTLSGSNEQFF	TGTGCCACCCAAACACTTAGCGGGAGCAATGAGCAGTTCTTC
-	TRBV3-1	TRBJ1-6	-	CASSQDKGGSPLHF	TGTGCCAGCAGCCAAGATAAGGGGGGATCACCCCTCCACTTT
-	TRBV6-1	TRBJ2-3	-	CASGVRASTDTQYF	TGTGCCAGCGGGGTGCGGGCTAGCACAGATACGCAGTATTTT
TRBD2	TRBV4-3	TRBJ2-3	many	CASSQDRGLAYTQYF	TGCGCCAGCAGCCAAGATAGGGGACTAGCTTATACGCAGTATTTT
TRBD1	TRBV7-9	TRBJ1-1	many	CAGGQGGQLQQPEAFF	TGTGCCGGAGGACAGGGGGGACAGCTACAGCAACCTGAAGCTTTCTTT
-	TRBV11-2	TRBJ1-1	few	CASSPLGQGRTEAFF	TGTGCCAGCAGCCCACTCGGCCAAGGGCGAACTGAAGCTTTCTTT
-	TRBV29-1	TRBJ1-1	-	CSVERIMNTEAFF	TGCAGCGTTGAAAGGATTATGAACACTGAAGCTTTCTTT
TRBD2	TRBV7-3	TRBJ2-2	-	CASSLTPTSGGELFF	TGTGCCAGCAGCTTAACCCCTACTAGCGGCGGGGAGCTGTTTTTT
TRBD2	TRBV2	TRBJ2-1	few	CASSALAGAGDEQFF	TGTGCCAGCAGCGCTCTAGCGGGGGCCGGGGATGAGCAGTTCTTC
-	TRBV5-6	TRBJ1-2	-	CASSLVTGYNYGYTF	TGTGCCAGCAGCTTGGTAACAGGATATAACTATGGCTACACCTTC
-	TRBV6-6	TRBJ1-3	-	CASSRDGAVGNTIYF	TGTGCCAGCAGTCGCGACGGCGCAGTCGGAAACACCATATATTTT
-	TRBV2	TRBJ2-3	-	CASCVVDTQYF	TGTGCCAGCTGTGTGGTAGATACGCAGTATTTT
-	TRBV20-1	TRBJ1-1	many	CSAREMFMNTEAFF	TGCAGTGCTAGAGAGATGTTTATGAACACTGAAGCTTTCTTT
TRBD2	TRBV4-1	TRBJ2-3	-	CASSQVVLRGTTDTQYF	TGCGCCAGCAGCCAAGTCGTCTTGCGGGGGACCACAGATACGCAGTATTTT
-	TRBV2	TRBJ2-2	-	CATRDGGRTGELFF	TGTGCCACCCGGGATGGAGGGCGCACCGGGGAGCTGTTTTTT
-	TRBV6-1	TRBJ1-4	-	CASSTLQGTNEKLFF	TGTGCCAGCAGCACACTACAGGGAACTAATGAAAAACTGTTTTTT
-	TRBV6-2/TRBV6-3	TRBJ2-7	few	CASSYRDGEQYF	TGTGCCAGCAGTTATAGGGACGGGGAGCAGTACTTC
TRBD2	TRBV6-2/TRBV6-3	TRBJ2-1	few	CASSSREGPDNEQFF	TGTGCCAGCAGTTCGCGGGAGGGCCCCGACAATGAGCAGTTCTTC
TRBD1	TRBV27	TRBJ1-6	few	CASSTPDRANSPLHF	TGTGCCAGCAGCACACCAGACAGGGCTAATTCACCCCTCCACTTT
-	TRBV25-1	TRBJ2-7	-	CASSESGRTYEQYF	TGTGCCAGCAGTGAATCGGGGAGAACCTACGAGCAGTACTTC
-	TRBV12-3/TRBV12-4	TRBJ1-5	-	CASSHGQNYQPQHF	TGTGCCAGCAGCCACGGACAGAATTATCAGCCCCAGCATTTT
TRBD1	TRBV6-5	TRBJ1-6	-	CASSRTGASPLHF	TGTGCCAGCAGTCGGACAGGGGCATCACCCCTCCACTTT
-	TRBV6-1	TRBJ2-3	-	CASSSRDTPTDTQYF	TGTGCCAGCAGCAGTAGGGACACCCCCACAGATACGCAGTATTTT
-	TRBV20-1	TRBJ2-3	many	CSAAGVSHTDTQYF	TGCAGTGCTGCCGGGGTTAGCCACACAGATACGCAGTATTTT
-	TRBV7-9	TRBJ1-2	-	CASSAIGQTNYGYTF	TGTGCCAGCAGCGCGATCGGGCAGACTAACTATGGCTACACCTTC
TRBD2	TRBV6-5	TRBJ2-7	-	CASRPPSGGAYEQYF	TGTGCCAGCAGACCACCTAGCGGGGGGGCGTACGAGCAGTACTTC
TRBD1	TRBV5-6	TRBJ1-1	few	CASSWAGTVNTEAFF	TGTGCCAGCAGCTGGGCCGGGACAGTGAACACTGAAGCTTTCTTT
-	TRBV20-1	TRBJ2-1	many	CSALEIHEQFF	TGCAGTGCTCTAGAGATCCATGAGCAGTTCTTC
-	TRBV27	TRBJ1-2	-	CASSLLGHNYGYTF	TGTGCCAGCAGTTTATTGGGCCATAACTATGGCTACACCTTC
-	TRBV7-9	TRBJ1-1	-	CASSSRGDSTEAFF	TGTGCCAGCAGCTCACGAGGGGATTCCACTGAAGCTTTCTTT
-	TRBV5-6	TRBJ1-4	few	CASSLGTREKLFF	TGTGCCAGCAGCTTGGGGACGCGTGAAAAACTGTTTTTT
TRBD1	TRBV5-1	TRBJ1-4	-	CASSLAGTGRRFEKLFF	TGCGCCAGCAGCTTGGCTGGGACAGGGAGGCGCTTTGAAAAACTGTTTTTT
TRBD2	TRBV6-5	TRBJ2-1	-	CASSYEASGSGQFF	TGTGCCAGCAGTTACGAGGCTAGCGGGAGTGGGCAGTTCTTC
-	TRBV19	TRBJ2-7	few	CATAATASYEQYF	TGTGCCACAGCAGCGACAGCTTCCTACGAGCAGTACTTC
TRBD1	TRBV10-3	TRBJ2-7	-	CAISVQGDDEQYF	TGTGCCATCAGTGTTCAGGGGGACGACGAGCAGTACTTC
TRBD1	TRBV20-1	TRBJ1-2	-	CSARDTARGRGGYTF	TGCAGTGCTAGGGATACTGCGAGGGGGCGAGGCGGCTACACCTTC
TRBD1	TRBV20-1	TRBJ1-1	many	CSARRGGAEAFF	TGCAGTGCTAGAAGAGGGGGCGCTGAAGCTTTCTTT